The 25 T cell receptor beta chains presented below share a single source sample, sequenced in a study of cytomegalovirus exposure and HLA in healthy donors. Use of 60 Vbeta and 13 Jbeta primers characterized the PCR. Profiling relied on immunoSEQ multiplex PCR, and the TCRdb table lists in-frame clones only, not all of them. The sample shows about 98,000 clones, about 74% of them seen only once. The sample was PBMCs. These receptors came from a male donor in good health and CMV-seronegative.

This chain uses TRBV9 with TRBJ2-3; D uncertain. Trimming stripped 0 bases from V and 4 bases from J, with 6 bases between. Germline V gene lookup returns CDR1 SGDLS and CDR2 YYNGEE. CDR3 size: 13 residues. The CDR3 coding sequence is TGTGCCAGCAGCGTAGCTACCGCAGATACGCAGTATTTT. It specifies CASSVATADTQYF.

The chain links TRBV29-1 to TRBJ2-5; D is unclear. Germline V gene data show CDR1 as SQVTM and CDR2 as ANQGSEA. The CDR3 spans 15 residues. V was clipped by 3 bases and J by 1 base, with 15 bases between them. The CDR3 loop is CSVDRRVGFQETQYF. CDR3 DNA sequence: TGCAGCGTTGACCGCCGGGTCGGGTTCCAAGAGACCCAGTACTTC.

V usage is TRBV5-6 and J usage is TRBJ1-2; D is uncertain. The CDR3 is 13 amino acids. Germline V lookup: CDR1 SGHDT, CDR2 YYEEEE. Deletions cut 0 bases from V and 7 bases from J, with 10 bases between. CDR3 region: CASSLERAAGYTF. CDR3 nucleotide sequence: TGTGCCAGCAGCTTGGAGAGAGCGGCTGGCTACACCTTC.

The chain is built from TRBV7-3 and TRBJ2-3, with TRBD2 as a possible D gene (6 bases). Looked up from germline, CDR1 is SGHTA and CDR2 is FQGTGA. With 5 bases removed from V and 4 bases from J, the gap between germline ends came to 19 bases. This CDR3 spans 16 amino acids. Written as DNA, the CDR3 is TGTGCCAGCAGCCCCCTCGGGGGAGGACTCCCAGATACGCAGTATTTT. Its protein is CASSPLGGGLPDTQYF.

The chain has TRBV5-6 and TRBJ2-7, with D possibly being TRBD1 (6 bases). The ends were cut back, 1 base at V and 1 base at J, with 12 bases in the middle. The CDR3 spans 15 residues. Germline V gives CDR1 SGHDT, CDR2 YYEEEE. CDR3 loop: CASSLQGRISYEQYF. CDR3 sequence (DNA): TGTGCCAGCAGCTTGCAGGGGCGAATATCCTACGAGCAGTACTTC.

V is TRBV15 and J is TRBJ2-1; no definite D call. This CDR3 spans 15 amino acids. V was clipped by 0 bases and J by 5 bases, with 11 bases between them. Germline V gene data show CDR1 as LNHNV and CDR2 as YYDKDF (reference sequence). CDR3 nucleotides: TGTGCCACCAGCAGAGATGGGCTAAGCAACAATGAGCAGTTCTTC. Translation gives CATSRDGLSNNEQFF.

V usage is TRBV25-1 and J usage is TRBJ1-5, with a tentative D call TRBD1 (5 bases). CDR1 is MGHDK, CDR2 SYGVNS, per germline. The V end was cut by 3 bases, the J end by 2 bases, with 5 bases between. The CDR3 loop spans 13 amino acids. CDR3 amino acids: CASSDRGNQPQHF. CDR3 nucleotide sequence: TGTGCCAGCAGTGACAGGGGCAATCAGCCCCAGCATTTT. Full variable domain (rest looked up from reference TRBV25-1 and TRBJ1-5): EADIYQTPRYLVIGTGKKITLECSQTMGHDKMYWYQQDPGMELHLIHYSYGVNSTEKGDLSSESTVSRIRTEHFPLTLESARPSHTSQYLCASSDRGNQPQHFGDGTRLSIL.

This clone was found a few times. The sample carries other DNA sequences with the same CDR3. The CDR3: CASSFAGQETQYF. The CDR3 nucleotides are TGCGCCAGCAGCTTCGCAGGGCAAGAGACCCAGTACTTC. The genes are TRBV5-1 and TRBJ2-5; perhaps TRBD1 as D (5 bases). Trimming took 2 bases from V and 2 from J, leaving 7 bases between them. Germline V CDR1 and CDR2: SGHRS, YFSETQ. The CDR3 spans 13 residues.

This clone was counted a few times. The V call is TRBV7-7, the J call TRBJ2-1, with 8 nucleotides matching TRBD1. Unmatched junction bases numbered 9, after V lost 5 bases and J lost 6 bases. The CDR3 runs 15 residues. Germline assignment: CDR1 SSHAT and CDR2 FNYEAQ (reference sequence). The CDR3 region has the DNA TGTGCCAGCAGCCAAGGACAGGGAGGCTTCAATGAGCAGTTCTTC. It codes for CASSQGQGGFNEQFF.

Concerning this clone itself: The junction and the germline gene differ at one end; a read error may be behind it. The chain uses TRBV5-5 and TRBJ1-5; 8 positions match TRBD1. The germline gives CDR1 SGHKS, CDR2 YYEKEE (reference sequence). The length of the CDR3 is 17 residues. In nucleotides, the CDR3 is TGTGCCAACAGCTTAAGCACAGGGGGATTTAGCAATCAGCCCCAGCATTTT. Translated: CANSLSTGGFSNQPQHF. Full variable domain (remainder filled in from reference TRBV5-5 and TRBJ1-5): DAGVTQSPTHLIKTRGQQVTLRCSPISGHKSVSWYQQVLGQGPQFIFQYYEKEERGRGNFPDRFSARQFPNYSSELNVNALLLGDSALYLCANSLSTGGFSNQPQHFGDGTRLSIL.

V usage is TRBV6-6 and J usage is TRBJ1-2, with TRBD1 matching over 9 bases. This CDR3 has 14 amino acids. Germline trimming cut 0 bases from V and 9 bases from J; bases unmatched to any gene: 5. Germline CDR1 reads MNHNY; CDR2 reads SVGAGI (reference sequence). CDR3 sequence reads: CASSYSPGQGRYTF. The CDR3 bases are TGTGCCAGCAGTTACTCGCCGGGACAGGGACGCTACACCTTC.

The genes are TRBV12-5 and TRBJ2-7; 7 nucleotides align to TRBD2. Losses at the gene ends were 0 bases for V and 9 bases for J; bases not matched to a gene: 17. Germline-derived CDR1 and CDR2 are LGHNT and FRNRAP. The CDR3 length is 17 residues. The CDR3 DNA reads as TGTGCTAGTGGTTTGGTTATGGGGACGGGACCCTGGGGGGGGCAGTACTTC. It yields the protein CASGLVMGTGPWGGQYF.

V is TRBV6-6 and J is TRBJ1-5, with TRBD1 matching 7 bases. The CDR3 is 16 residues long. Trimming cost V 1 base and J 6 bases; bases outside gene matches: 9. Germline V lookup: CDR1 MNHNY, CDR2 SVGAGI (reference sequence). CDR3 nucleotides: TGTGCCAGCAGTTACTTCACAGGGGCCGGGGGTCAGCCCCAGCATTTT. This encodes CASSYFTGAGGQPQHF.

This chain connects TRBV28 to TRBJ2-2; tentative D call: TRBD2 (5 bases). The CDR3 consists of 15 residues. Germline CDR1 MDHEN, CDR2 SYDVKM. V was trimmed by 3 bases and J by 6 bases, leaving 14 bases between them. The CDR3 sequence is CASSFLTSGAGELFF. For the CDR3, the DNA is TGTGCCAGCAGTTTCCTCACTAGTGGTGCCGGGGAGCTGTTTTTT.

This clone has just a few counts. The J gene is TRBJ2-1, the V gene TRBV19; 7 bases are a match to TRBD2. The J segment lost 0 bases and the V segment lost 3 bases, leaving 2 bases of the junction unmatched. This CDR3 region has 15 residues. Germline V lookup: CDR1 LNHDA, CDR2 SQIVND (reference sequence). CDR3 in amino acids: CASSMGGSSYNEQFF. In DNA, the CDR3 is TGTGCCAGTAGTATGGGCGGGAGCTCCTACAATGAGCAGTTCTTC.

The rearrangement links TRBV7-8 to TRBJ1-5; D is perhaps TRBD1 (6 bases). Between the trimmed V and J ends, which lost 2 bases and 4 bases, there was a span of 9 bases. In germline, CDR1 is SGHVS, CDR2 FQNEAQ. The CDR3 is made up of 14 amino acids. In DNA form, the CDR3 reads TGTGCCAGCAGCTTAAGGGGGATAAATCAGCCCCAGCATTTT. Residues: CASSLRGINQPQHF.

This clone turned up a few times. V usage is TRBV5-4 and J usage is TRBJ2-1; TRBD1 is a possible D gene (5 bases). The CDR3 has 15 amino acids. Per germline, CDR1 SGHNT and CDR2 YYREEE (reference sequence). V dropped 1 base and J dropped 0 bases, with 8 bases sitting between them. The DNA for the CDR3 is TGTGCCAGCAGCTTGATAAGGGGCTCCTACAATGAGCAGTTCTTC. Its protein is CASSLIRGSYNEQFF.

The rearrangement joins TRBV5-6 to TRBJ2-7, with a weak D call TRBD1 (6 bases). V lost 4 bases and J lost 1, with 12 bases in between. Germline V gene data show CDR1 as SGHDT and CDR2 as YYEEEE. The CDR3 covers 14 residues. Here the CDR3 reads CASSILGGSYEQYF. Here the CDR3 DNA reads TGTGCCAGCAGCATATTAGGGGGATCCTACGAGCAGTACTTC.

J is TRBJ1-5 and V is TRBV28, with TRBD1 matching over 7 bases. The CDR3 contains 14 residues. Trimming took 8 bases from V and 3 from J; bases not matched to a gene: 7. In germline, CDR1 is MDHEN, CDR2 SYDVKM. CDR3 loop: CASRQGGFNQPQHF. As DNA, the CDR3 is TGTGCCAGCCGACAGGGTGGGTTCAATCAGCCCCAGCATTTT.

Only a few counts were recorded for this clone. The chain links TRBV6-1 to TRBJ2-1; D is perhaps TRBD2 (7 bases). The CDR3 contains 14 residues. CDR1 and CDR2 (germline): MNHNS, SASEGT. Between the trimmed V and J ends, which lost 5 bases and 15 bases, there was a span of 23 bases. CDR3 nucleotides: TGTGCCAGCAGTCCTTCCAGGGAGGGGGGGATAAGGTTCTTC. Its protein is CASSPSREGGIRFF.

This clone was seen many times. The chain has TRBV27 and TRBJ2-7; TRBD1 agrees at 9 bases. Per germline, CDR1 MNHEY and CDR2 SMNVEV (reference sequence). V trimming: 5 bases; J trimming: 7 bases; junction bases outside the gene matches: 9. The CDR3 contains 14 residues. The CDR3 DNA sequence: TGTGCCAGCAGTAAACAACAGGGGGCGCGTGAGCAGTACTTC. The encoded protein is CASSKQQGAREQYF.

The V call is TRBV11-2, the J call TRBJ2-3; tentatively, D is TRBD2 (5 bases). The ends were cut back, 2 bases at V and 0 bases at J, with 12 bases in the middle. Germline CDR1 and CDR2: SGHAT and FQNNGV. The CDR3 loop spans 16 amino acids. The CDR3 region is CASSLSRRASTDTQYF. CDR3 nucleotide sequence: TGTGCCAGCAGCTTATCACGGCGGGCTAGCACAGATACGCAGTATTTT.

This clone was counted once. The CDR3 is CASSFWGDGGSYEQYF. The CDR3 bases are TGTGCCAGCAGCTTTTGGGGAGACGGGGGCTCCTACGAGCAGTACTTC. The chain links TRBV7-2 to TRBJ2-7; weak D call: TRBD2 (6 bases). V dropped 3 bases and J dropped 0 bases, with 15 bases sitting between them. CDR3 length: 16 residues. Germline-derived CDR1 and CDR2 are SGHTA and FQGNSA.

This clone showed up just a few times. The rearrangement links TRBV6-1 to TRBJ1-6, with TRBD1 matching 9 bases. Germline-derived CDR1 and CDR2 are MNHNS and SASEGT. V lost 5 bases, J lost 9 bases, and 8 bases stayed unmatched. The CDR3 is 15 residues long. Here the CDR3 reads CASSPGTGRRSPLHF. CDR3 coding DNA: TGTGCCAGCAGTCCCGGGACAGGGAGGCGTTCACCCCTCCACTTT.

The chain couples TRBV5-1 to TRBJ2-1; 7 bases match TRBD2. The CDR3 is 16 residues long. CDR1 is SGHRS, CDR2 YFSETQ, per germline. The V and J ends lost 0 bases and 0 bases, in that order; junction bases with no gene match: 3. Written as DNA, the CDR3 is TGCGCCAGCAGCTTGGCTAGCGGCCCCTCCTACAATGAGCAGTTCTTC. It specifies CASSLASGPSYNEQFF.